The source of this TCR beta chain is a study of CD8 T cells in ankylosing spondylitis. General study findings and limits: One TCR beta motif, made up of about 8 highly homologous variants, appeared characteristic of ankylosing spondylitis blood. Certain motif variants had earlier appeared in reactive arthritis synovial fluid and blood.

Libraries of TCR beta came from quantitative 5'-RACE with molecular barcodes. MiXCR was run by TCRdb on the 5' RACE reads, yielding one entry per CDR3 protein. The sample yields about 200,000 distinct CDR3 sequences, around 6.6% seen once. The CDR3 contains 14 residues. Trimming removed 1 base at V and 1 base at J, with 7 bases between. Per germline, CDR1 SEHNR and CDR2 FQNEAQ (reference sequence). There are many counts of this clonotype. As yet, its antigen is unknown. This chain links TRBV7-9 with TRBJ2-5; D remains ambiguous. The origin of this receptor is a male donor with ankylosing spondylitis. Specimen: blood, either unsorted or a sorted T cell fraction (not recorded which). The CDR3 nucleotides are TGTGCCAGCAGCTTAGTCGGCAGCCAAGAGACCCAGTACTTC. Its translation is CASSLVGSQETQYF.